The subject of this entry is one TCR beta chain. This sample is part of a study of shared clonotypes between healthy human individuals. Study background: Contributing individuals were a couple of females and three males aged 18 to 49.

Clones were read by immunoSEQ multiplex PCR, and TCRdb kept only the in-frame ones, dropping some. The sample includes some 2,100,000 clones, roughly 95% of them seen just once. The sequence came from a man younger than 35 in good health. The sequenced sample was naive CD4+ T cells sorted from blood. Subset reported: CD45RA+ positively selected.

DNA of the CDR3: TGTGCCAGCAGCTTAGCACAGGCCCCTTTCTTCGACGAGCAGTACTTC. It codes for CASSLAQAPFFDEQYF. The chain links TRBV7-9 to TRBJ2-7; a weak D match, TRBD1 (5 bases). The CDR3 is 16 amino acids. Germline V gives CDR1 SEHNR, CDR2 FQNEAQ (reference sequence). Trimming removed 0 bases from V and 5 bases from J, with 17 bases in between.